The entry below describes one TCR beta chain. Antigen specificity is unknown. The record originates from a study of T cell responses to AZD1222 COVID-19 vaccine. Study-wide background: Researchers grouped second doses given at about 4 or about 12 weeks into one pool. Study-level points and caveats: Mapped onto spike, vaccine-associated CD4 TCRs spanned it and were dominant at 160-218 and 743-854. Within unmutated variant regions lay the reported targets of nearly half of spike-specific TCRs.

Produced via immunoSEQ multiplex PCR; TCRdb's table is partial and in-frame only. The table shows about 72,000 clones, with roughly 84% occurring only once. Sequences were derived from peripheral blood, sampled on day 0 of AZD1222 vaccination. This receptor was identified in an adult in good health.

CDR3 sequence (DNA): TGTGCCAGCAGTACCTTGACCGTCCTAAGTAGAACCGGGGAGCTGTTTTTT. This sequence encodes CASSTLTVLSRTGELFF. The J gene is TRBJ2-2, the V gene TRBV28; D gene unclear. The V end was cut by 5 bases, the J end by 5 bases, with 21 bases between. CDR3 length: 17 amino acids. Germline CDR1 is MDHEN and CDR2 is SYDVKM.